The rows below give T cell receptor beta chains drawn from one sample of a study of blood T cell repertoires in COVID-19. The repertoire was sequenced with immunoSEQ multiplex PCR; TCRdb's copy has only in-frame clones and lacks some. The sample contains some 230,000 clones, about 86% of which appear only once. The source material was PBMCs or T cells enriched from blood (not recorded which). The receptors were gathered from a middle-aged woman with acute COVID-19. Each CDR3 is given with its conserved first and last residue. The order of the fields is D gene, V gene, J gene, clone size, CDR3 DNA, CDR3 protein. The D gene is left open where the match is weak. The listing skips clone size in some rows; elsewhere it reads once, few, many or a size class.

TRBD1	TRBV28	TRBJ2-3	NA	TGTGCCAGCAGTTCCTGGGACAGCCCCACAGATACGCAGTATTTT	CASSSWDSPTDTQYF
TRBD2	TRBV5-1	TRBJ2-7	NA	TGCGCCAGCAGCCCGGCGGGGGGGCTTCGGGAGCAGTACTTC	CASSPAGGLREQYF
TRBD2	TRBV6-5	TRBJ2-1	NA	TGTGCCAGCAGCCCGAGCGGGGGAAAAAGACGTGAGCAGTTCTTC	CASSPSGGKRREQFF
NA	TRBV2	TRBJ2-7	NA	TGTGCCAGCAGAGACGTATGGCGGAGGAGCTCCTACGAGCAGTACTTC	CASRDVWRRSSYEQYF
NA	TRBV28	TRBJ2-1	NA	NA	CASILGGRDNEQFF
NA	TRBV3-1/TRBV3-2	TRBJ1-5	NA	TGTGCCAGCAGCCAAGATGTATCCCAGCCCCAGCATTTT	CASSQDVSQPQHF
NA	TRBV19	TRBJ1-5	NA	TGTGCCAGTAGTATAGACACGGGGGGCCTTTATAGCAATCAGCCCCAGCATTTT	CASSIDTGGLYSNQPQHF
TRBD1	TRBV5-1	TRBJ1-4	NA	TGCGCCAGCAGCCTCGGACAGGGGAATGAAAAACTGTTTTTT	CASSLGQGNEKLFF
NA	TRBV21-1	TRBJ1-5	NA	TGTGCCAGCACCACTCCTCACGACAGTAGCAATCAGCCCCAGCATTTT	CASTTPHDSSNQPQHF
NA	TRBV30	TRBJ1-5	few	TGTGCCTGGAGTGTCCAAGACAGGTGGTGGCAGCCCCAGCATTTT	CAWSVQDRWWQPQHF
NA	TRBV5-8	TRBJ2-2	NA	TGTGCCAGCAGCTTGCTCCAGTCCCCGCACACCGGGGAGCTGTTTTTT	CASSLLQSPHTGELFF
NA	TRBV3-1/TRBV3-2	TRBJ1-6	NA	TGTGCCAGCAGCCAAGATGCAGGTTCACCCCTCCACTTT	CASSQDAGSPLHF
TRBD2	TRBV7-3	TRBJ2-2	NA	TGTGCCAGCAGCTCCCAGCGGGGTTTTACCGGGGAGCTGTTTTTT	CASSSQRGFTGELFF
NA	TRBV6-5	TRBJ2-1	NA	TGTGCCAGCCTCCTGTACAGGGCCAATGAGCAGTTCTTC	CASLLYRANEQFF
TRBD2	TRBV10-3	TRBJ2-7	NA	TGTGCCATCAGTGCGCGGGAGGTCAACGAGCAGTACTTC	CAISAREVNEQYF
TRBD2	TRBV15	TRBJ2-3	NA	TGTGCCACCAGCTGGAGCGGGGGGGCAGATACGCAGTATTTT	CATSWSGGADTQYF
TRBD1	TRBV7-9	TRBJ1-1	NA	TGTGCCAGCAGCTTTCTGAGGGGGCGAAACACTGAAGCTTTCTTT	CASSFLRGRNTEAFF
NA	TRBV28	TRBJ2-7	NA	TGTGCCAGCAGTCACCGGGACAACTCCTACGAGCAGTACTTC	CASSHRDNSYEQYF
NA	TRBV19	TRBJ1-5	NA	TGTGCCTCCGGAAGGGGGTATGGCAATCAGCCCCAGCATTTT	CASGRGYGNQPQHF
TRBD2	TRBV10-1	TRBJ2-3	once	TGCGCCAGCAGTGTCGGTATAGCGGGGGGTAGCGCAGATACGCAGTATTTT	CASSVGIAGGSADTQYF
NA	TRBV11-3	TRBJ2-6	NA	TGTGCCAGCAGCTCATTAGCAGGGTTTTTTGGGGCCAACGTCCTGACTTTC	CASSSLAGFFGANVLTF
TRBD1	TRBV11-2	TRBJ1-2	NA	TGTGCCAGCAGCCCCCGGGACAGGGCCTATGGCTACACCTTC	CASSPRDRAYGYTF
TRBD1	TRBV12-5	TRBJ1-1	NA	TGTGCTAGTGGTACCAACACAGGGGTGAACACTGAAGCTTTCTTT	CASGTNTGVNTEAFF
TRBD2	TRBV28	TRBJ2-1	NA	TGTGCCAGCACCAAAAGACTAGCGGGACTAGTTGGCAATGAGCAGTTCTTC	CASTKRLAGLVGNEQFF
NA	TRBV7-8	TRBJ1-5	NA	TGTGCCAGCAGCTTAGACGGGGGGCCGGGCAATCAGCCCCAGCATTTT	CASSLDGGPGNQPQHF
TRBD1	TRBV7-2	TRBJ1-5	NA	TGTGCCAGCAGCTTGGGACAGCTAGACAATCAGCCCCAGCATTTT	CASSLGQLDNQPQHF
NA	TRBV7-7	TRBJ2-5	once	TGTGCCAGCAGCTTAGGCGGGGCCCTCCATCAAGAGACCCAGTACTTC	CASSLGGALHQETQYF
NA	TRBV2	TRBJ2-3	NA	TGTGCCAGCAGCACTCAACTAGTAAGCACAGATACGCAGTATTTT	CASSTQLVSTDTQYF